The rows below give T cell receptor beta chains drawn from one sample of a study of post-analysis software for immune sequencing data. TCRdb re-derived calls from the PCR reads in MiXCR, one entry per CDR3 protein. The sample holds 430,000 or so distinct CDR3 sequences, more than 30% seen once. What was sequenced was blood. The receptor set was obtained from a girl aged 2 to 10 with multiple sclerosis. The CDR3 runs from the conserved cysteine through the conserved F or W. The order of the fields is V gene, clone size, J gene, CDR3 protein. Only some rows state a clone size, as once, few, many or a class for expanded clones.

TRBV5-6	few	TRBJ2-3	CASTPGRLGDTQYF
TRBV20-1	-	TRBJ2-5	CSARGIDRSQETQYF
TRBV20-1	-	TRBJ2-7	CSAPGTGRYEQYF
TRBV3-1	-	TRBJ2-1	CASSQDKGRGGLVEFF
TRBV7-3	-	TRBJ2-1	CASSSRRGNEQFF
TRBV12-3/TRBV12-4	-	TRBJ1-1	CASRVTTNTEAFF
TRBV27	-	TRBJ2-2	CASRGQRGRFRELFF
TRBV30	few	TRBJ2-3	CAWSELAGYTDTQYF
TRBV2	-	TRBJ1-5	CAGSEWNQPQHF
TRBV29-1	-	TRBJ2-1	CSASPGAYGYNEQFF
TRBV3-1	few	TRBJ2-3	CASSQGGFGSTDTQYF
TRBV9	-	TRBJ1-2	CASSEWGADYGYTF
TRBV29-1	few	TRBJ2-5	CSVSPSLETQYF
TRBV11-2	-	TRBJ1-2	CASSLGVRSGGYTF
TRBV11-2	-	TRBJ2-5	CASSLLVQGALRETQYF
TRBV28	-	TRBJ2-1	CASSSPLLAGESHEQFF
TRBV3-1	-	TRBJ2-5	CASSVSIGLAGGETQYF
TRBV28	-	TRBJ1-4	CASSAPDEKLFF
TRBV27	few	TRBJ2-1	CASSLRNDRGSDNEQFF
TRBV20-1	-	TRBJ1-1	CSARAAGRYTEAFF
TRBV29-1	few	TRBJ1-1	CSVKGIGNTEAFF
TRBV6-6	-	TRBJ1-2	CASSYRGDPNYGYTF
TRBV28	few	TRBJ1-2	CASSFQGLLGYTF
TRBV5-1	few	TRBJ2-1	CASSLGPQNEQFF
TRBV7-9	-	TRBJ1-1	CASSLGQGANTEAFF
TRBV10-3	-	TRBJ2-5	CAMGGGPQETQYF
TRBV25-1	-	TRBJ1-2	CASSEVKGGNYGYTF
TRBV7-2	-	TRBJ1-1	CASSPGTNTEAFF
TRBV20-1	-	TRBJ2-3	CSATRTGEGTDTQYF
TRBV6-1	-	TRBJ2-1	CASRSPGQSVSGSSYNEQFF
TRBV6-5	few	TRBJ1-6	CASRKTVTAYNSPLHF
TRBV7-9	-	TRBJ2-3	CASSPLQGGADTQYF
TRBV9	few	TRBJ2-3	CASSVGRGASDTQYF
TRBV5-1	few	TRBJ2-3	CASSSSPTDTQYF
TRBV11-2	-	TRBJ2-1	CASSSTVRVLDEQFF
TRBV29-1	few	TRBJ2-1	CSVEGLANYLSYNEQFF
TRBV5-5	-	-	CASTPGQLYEQYF
TRBV6-5	-	TRBJ1-5	CASSTDSDNQPQHF
TRBV12-3/TRBV12-4	-	TRBJ1-2	CASRFSDYGYTF
TRBV20-1	few	TRBJ2-7	CSHWGVGTREQYF
TRBV28	-	TRBJ2-7	CASSDLEGYEQYF
TRBV7-2	-	TRBJ2-5	CASSLGPGQGETQYF
TRBV29-1	-	-	CSGGAGGSYEQYF
TRBV29-1	-	TRBJ1-2	CSAEGGGNNYGYTF
TRBV28	-	TRBJ1-1	CASSDGQVYTEAFF
TRBV28	-	TRBJ2-5	CASSFDRGNQETQYF
TRBV27	-	TRBJ1-1	CASSLSLGNTEAFF
TRBV5-1	-	TRBJ1-2	CASSLLGAQSYGYTF
TRBV7-9	-	TRBJ2-5	CASSLTGGKWTQYF
TRBV7-2	few	TRBJ2-5	CASSLVSDYQETQYF
TRBV20-1	-	TRBJ2-7	CSARDTGDEQYF
TRBV9	few	-	CASSQRGGAINEQYF